Listed below are T cell receptor beta chains from one sample, sequenced in a study of cytomegalovirus exposure and HLA in healthy donors. Some clones are missing from TCRdb's copy, which holds only in-frame ones; the method was immunoSEQ multiplex PCR. The repertoire has 230,000 or so clones, nearly 95% of them found once; the top ten carry less than 2%. Material for sequencing was PBMCs. The origin of the receptors is a girl aged 2-10 years in good health and CMV-seronegative. Both conserved end residues are part of each CDR3. The order of the fields is V gene, D gene, clone size, J gene, CDR3 DNA, CDR3 protein. A D gene is named only where the DNA matches it firmly. Size is omitted from some rows. Given values are once, few, many or a class for expanded clones.

TRBV28	NA	NA	TRBJ2-6	TGTGCCAGCCAAAGTGGGCAGGGTATTGAGTCTGGGGCCAACGTCCTGACTTTC	CASQSGQGIESGANVLTF
TRBV7-8	TRBD1	NA	TRBJ1-5	TGTGCCAGCAGCTTGAACACAGGGGCAGGACAGCCCCAGCATTTT	CASSLNTGAGQPQHF
TRBV7-9	NA	NA	TRBJ1-3	TGTGCCAGCAGCTTAGAGCCCGGAAACACCATATATTTT	CASSLEPGNTIYF
TRBV6-1	NA	NA	TRBJ1-1	TGTGCCAGCAGTCGCCCGGGGGGAACTGAAGCTTTCTTT	CASSRPGGTEAFF
TRBV4-1	TRBD2	NA	TRBJ2-3	TGCGCCAGCAGCCGCGTCCGCGGGGGAAGCACAGATACGCAGTATTTT	CASSRVRGGSTDTQYF
TRBV5-4	NA	NA	TRBJ1-6	TGTGCCAGCAGCTTGGTAGATTCACCCCTCCACTTT	CASSLVDSPLHF
TRBV2	NA	once	TRBJ2-2	TGTGCCAGCAGGGGGGGGCGGTTCGTGGGCGGGAGCGGAGCCGGGGAGCTGTTTTTT	CASRGGRFVGGSGAGELFF
TRBV2	TRBD2	NA	TRBJ2-7	TGTGCCACAAGACTAGCGGGAGGGCCCAACGAGCAGTACTTC	CATRLAGGPNEQYF
TRBV7-3	TRBD1	NA	TRBJ2-1	TGTGCCAGCAGCTCAACCGGGACAGGGGGCAATGAGCAGTTCTTC	CASSSTGTGGNEQFF
TRBV6-5	NA	NA	TRBJ1-1	TGTGCCAGCAGTACAGTGAACACTGAAGCTTTCTTT	CASSTVNTEAFF
TRBV6-5	NA	NA	TRBJ1-1	TGTGCCAGCAGTTACAGGGGCTTGAACACTGAAGCTTTCTTT	CASSYRGLNTEAFF
TRBV7-2	NA	NA	TRBJ2-1	TGTGCCAGCAGCTCCAATAGCGGCTACAATGAGCAGTTCTTC	CASSSNSGYNEQFF
TRBV11-2	NA	NA	TRBJ2-5	TGTGCCAGCAGCTCCTATGAGACCCAGTACTTC	CASSSYETQYF
TRBV6-5	NA	NA	TRBJ1-5	TGTGCCAGCAGTTACTCGATTCTACAGCCCCAGCATTTT	CASSYSILQPQHF
TRBV30	NA	NA	TRBJ1-1	TGTGCCTGGAGTCGACAGACGAACACTGAAGCTTTCTTT	CAWSRQTNTEAFF
TRBV19	TRBD1	NA	TRBJ2-7	TGTGCCAGTAGTTGGACAGGGGACCTCAGCTCCTACGAGCAGTACTTC	CASSWTGDLSSYEQYF
TRBV27	TRBD2	NA	TRBJ2-3	TGTGCCAGCAGTCCATACCCGACTAGCGGAAGCACAGATACGCAGTATTTT	CASSPYPTSGSTDTQYF
TRBV5-4	NA	NA	TRBJ1-2	TGTGCCAGCAGCCTGGGTTGGGGCGGCTACACCTTC	CASSLGWGGYTF
TRBV27	TRBD2	NA	TRBJ2-3	TGTGCCAGCGTTGGGCGTGTAGCGGGAGTTGGAGATACGCAGTATTTT	CASVGRVAGVGDTQYF
TRBV5-5	NA	NA	TRBJ2-7	TGTGCCAGCAGCTTGGACGGAGGGCCCTACGAGCAGTACTTC	CASSLDGGPYEQYF
TRBV10-1	TRBD1	NA	TRBJ2-7	TGCGCCAGCAGTGGGACAGGGGGCGAGCAGTACTTC	CASSGTGGEQYF
TRBV15	TRBD2	NA	TRBJ2-3	TGTGCCACCTCCGGGTTAGCGGGGGGAGATACGCAGTATTTT	CATSGLAGGDTQYF
TRBV21-1	NA	NA	TRBJ2-3	TGTGCCACCCAAGGAGCCACAGATACGCAGTATTTT	CATQGATDTQYF
TRBV7-9	TRBD2	NA	TRBJ2-3	TGTGCCAGCAGCTTAGAGGCTAGCGGGAGGGGGGCGCAGTATTTT	CASSLEASGRGAQYF
TRBV10-1	NA	NA	TRBJ1-1	TGCGCCAGCAGCGAGCGGGTTAACACTGAAGCTTTCTTT	CASSERVNTEAFF
TRBV6-5	TRBD1	NA	TRBJ1-2	TGTGCCAGCAGTTCCCGGGACAGGCCCCCTTATGGCTACACCTTC	CASSSRDRPPYGYTF
TRBV15	NA	NA	TRBJ1-2	TGTGCCACCAGCTTCAGGGGTAATTATGGCTACACCTTC	CATSFRGNYGYTF
TRBV19	NA	NA	TRBJ2-7	TGTGCCAGTTCGCAGGGGTACGAGCAGTACTTC	CASSQGYEQYF
TRBV11-2	TRBD2	NA	TRBJ2-5	TGTGCCAGCAGCCCCGGGACTAGCGGGCAAGAGACCCAGTACTTC	CASSPGTSGQETQYF
TRBV6-4	NA	NA	TRBJ2-2	TGTGCCAGCAGCGCGGACACACTCACCGGGGAGCTGTTTTTT	CASSADTLTGELFF
TRBV29-1	NA	NA	TRBJ2-1	TGCAGCGTCAAAGGAGGGCCTCACAATGAGCAGTTCTTC	CSVKGGPHNEQFF
TRBV4-1	TRBD2	NA	TRBJ2-7	TGCGCCAGCAGCCCCCGGGAGGGAAGCTCCTACGAGCAGTACTTC	CASSPREGSSYEQYF
TRBV28	NA	NA	TRBJ1-4	TGTGCCAGCAGGACTCTGGGGGGGGTGGATGAAAAACTGTTTTTT	CASRTLGGVDEKLFF
TRBV7-6	TRBD2	NA	TRBJ2-3	TGTGCCAGCAGCACTTGGACTAGCGGGAATGGTGTTACGCAGTATTTT	CASSTWTSGNGVTQYF
TRBV19	NA	NA	TRBJ2-2	TGTGCCAGTAGTATCTTCCCGAACACCGGGGAGCTGTTTTTT	CASSIFPNTGELFF
TRBV6-5	NA	NA	TRBJ1-1	TGTGCCAGCAGTTATTCAGGGCTTGGAACTGAAGCTTTCTTT	CASSYSGLGTEAFF
TRBV5-1	TRBD2	NA	TRBJ2-2	TGCGCCAGCAGCTTGCGGACTAGCGGGAGTGGAGCCGGGGAGCTGTTTTTT	CASSLRTSGSGAGELFF
TRBV6-5	NA	NA	TRBJ2-7	TGTGCCAGCAGGGATACTAGGGCTTCCTACGAGCAGTACTTC	CASRDTRASYEQYF
TRBV6-5	TRBD1	NA	TRBJ1-4	TGTGCCAGCGGGACAGGGAATGAAAAACTGTTTTTT	CASGTGNEKLFF
TRBV18	TRBD1	NA	TRBJ1-6	TGTGCCAGCTCACCGATCCCACCCGTCACAGGGGGCTCCTATAATTCACCCCTCCACTTT	CASSPIPPVTGGSYNSPLHF
TRBV28	TRBD1	NA	TRBJ1-1	TGTGCCAGCACCGATGGACAGGGCTGGATGACTGAAGCTTTCTTT	CASTDGQGWMTEAFF
TRBV14	NA	NA	TRBJ1-2	TGTGCCAGCAGCCAAGATCTCCATACAGGCTACACCTTC	CASSQDLHTGYTF
TRBV5-1	TRBD2	NA	TRBJ2-5	TGCGCCAGCAGCCCGTCGGGGGGGCAAGAGACCCAGTACTTC	CASSPSGGQETQYF
TRBV10-3	TRBD1	NA	TRBJ1-5	TGTGCCATCAGTGTAGACAGGGGAGTCAATCAGCCCCAGCATTTT	CAISVDRGVNQPQHF
TRBV6-1	NA	NA	TRBJ2-2	TGTGCCAGCAGTGAATCAAGGCAGGCTACCACCGGGGAGCTGTTTTTT	CASSESRQATTGELFF
TRBV4-1	TRBD1	NA	TRBJ1-2	TGCGCCAGCAGCCAAGATACGGGACAGGGGGTATTTTCATATGGCTACACCTTC	CASSQDTGQGVFSYGYTF
TRBV1	NA	NA	TRBJ2-6	TGCACCAGCAACCCGGGGCAGGGGGCTTCAGGGGCCAACGTCCTGACTTTC	CTSNPGQGASGANVLTF
TRBV27	TRBD2	NA	TRBJ2-1	TGTGCCAGCAGCCTTAGCGGGAGTACCTACAATGAGCAGTTCTTC	CASSLSGSTYNEQFF